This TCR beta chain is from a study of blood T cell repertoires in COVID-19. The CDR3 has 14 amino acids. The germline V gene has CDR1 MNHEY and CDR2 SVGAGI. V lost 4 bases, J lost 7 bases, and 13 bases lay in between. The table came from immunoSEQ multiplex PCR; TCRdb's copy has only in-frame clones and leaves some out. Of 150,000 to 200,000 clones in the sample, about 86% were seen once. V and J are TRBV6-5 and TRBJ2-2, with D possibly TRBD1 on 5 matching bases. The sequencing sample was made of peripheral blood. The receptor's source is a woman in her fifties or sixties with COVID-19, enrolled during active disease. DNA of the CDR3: TGTGCCAGCAGTTCTATCAGGGTCATCGGGGAGCTGTTTTTT. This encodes CASSSIRVIGELFF.